The clone carrying this T cell receptor (beta chain) was detected many times. Researchers barred patients who had uncontrolled infection, other autoimmune disease, pregnancy or lactation. This specimen comes from a study of T cells in Graves' hyperthyroidism and ophthalmopathy. Looked up from germline, CDR1 is MNHEY and CDR2 is SVGAGI. The CDR3 sequence is 13 residues long. V gave up 7 bases and J gave up 2 bases, with 12 bases separating them. RNA transcripts served as the template for amplifying TCR beta CDR3 regions. HTBI primers were used for first-round RT-PCR of the TCR CDR3. From the multiplex PCR reads, TCRdb called clonotypes with MiXCR, one entry per CDR3 protein. The sample lists 640,000 or so distinct CDR3 sequences; roughly 14% were seen once.

The chain has TRBV6-5 and TRBJ2-7, with D perhaps matching TRBD2 (5 bases). The TCR comes from a middle-aged woman with Graves' ophthalmopathy. Sequencing was performed on blood. CDR3 DNA: TGTGCCAGCACCACGGGATTGACCTACGAGCAGTACTTC. As protein: CASTTGLTYEQYF.